These T cell receptor beta chains were read from a single sample in a study of blood T cell repertoires in COVID-19. Repertoires were generated with immunoSEQ multiplex PCR, while TCRdb's copy carries only in-frame clones and drops some. In the table there are around 370,000 clones, about 88% of which are singletons. Sequencing was done on a sample of PBMCs or T cells enriched from blood (not recorded which). These receptor sequences come from a young woman who had recovered from COVID-19. CDR3s include the opening cysteine and the closing phenylalanine or tryptophan. The D gene is left open where the match is weak. Part of the rows lack a size; the others show once, few, many or a class for expanded clones.

CDR3nt | CDR3aa | d_gene | abundance | j_gene | v_gene
TGTGCCAGTAGTATTACGGCAGGGGGCTATGGCTACACCTTC | CASSITAGGYGYTF | TRBD1 | NA | TRBJ1-2 | TRBV19
TGTGCCAGCAGCTTGTGGCTAGACAGTAAGGTCATCACTGAAGCTTTCTTT | CASSLWLDSKVITEAFF | NA | NA | TRBJ1-1 | TRBV5-6
TGTGCCAGCAGCCCCCTAGTACAGGGGTGGGTCGAGCAGTACTTC | CASSPLVQGWVEQYF | TRBD1 | NA | TRBJ2-7 | TRBV7-3
TGTGCCGGGACAGGGGGCCACACTGAAGCTTTCTTT | CAGTGGHTEAFF | TRBD1 | NA | TRBJ1-1 | TRBV30
TGTGCCAGCGTAACTAGGGGGTTGGGTGGCTACACCTTC | CASVTRGLGGYTF | NA | NA | TRBJ1-2 | TRBV12-3/TRBV12-4
TGTGCCAGCAGTTTATCGTGGGGGGAGACTGAAGCTTTCTTT | CASSLSWGETEAFF | NA | NA | TRBJ1-1 | TRBV27
TGTGCCAGCAGTTTCCGTCTGCGGGGGGGAACCTACGAGCAGTACTTC | CASSFRLRGGTYEQYF | TRBD2 | NA | TRBJ2-7 | TRBV28
TGTGCCAGCAGCGTAGGCCCAGGGTTATCTGGAAACACCATATATTTT | CASSVGPGLSGNTIYF | NA | NA | TRBJ1-3 | TRBV9
TGTGCCAGCAACGGACATTTAATCTACAATGAGCAGTTCTTC | CASNGHLIYNEQFF | NA | NA | TRBJ2-1 | TRBV21-1
TGTGCCAGCAGCTTCTTCGGTCTGGATGAGCAGTTCTTC | CASSFFGLDEQFF | NA | NA | TRBJ2-1 | TRBV7-3
TGTGCCAGCAGTGAAGCCGGGCAGGGTTCTGAAGCTTTCTTT | CASSEAGQGSEAFF | NA | NA | TRBJ1-1 | TRBV6-1
TGTGCCAGCAGCTTAGGGGACAGGGCATACACCATATATTTT | CASSLGDRAYTIYF | TRBD1 | NA | TRBJ1-3 | TRBV13
TGTGCCAGCTCACCTAACTCAGGGAATAATTCACCCCTCCACTTT | CASSPNSGNNSPLHF | NA | few | TRBJ1-6 | TRBV18
TGTGCCAGCTCACCAGAGGTTTCAGGGATTAACACTGAAGCTTTCTTT | CASSPEVSGINTEAFF | NA | NA | TRBJ1-1 | TRBV18
TGTGCCAGCAGTTACCCCCAGGGGGGACTCACCGGGGAGCTGTTTTTT | CASSYPQGGLTGELFF | NA | NA | TRBJ2-2 | TRBV6-2/TRBV6-3
TGTGCCAGCAGTTTAGAGAGCGGACGTGAGAACACTGAAGCTTTCTTT | CASSLESGRENTEAFF | NA | NA | TRBJ1-1 | TRBV28
TGTGCCAGCAGGCCGGGACAGGCTTCCTACGAGCAGTACTTC | CASRPGQASYEQYF | TRBD1 | NA | TRBJ2-7 | TRBV27
TGTGCCAGCACCCTGGGATCAGGGGATGGAACTGAAGCTTTCTTT | CASTLGSGDGTEAFF | NA | few | TRBJ1-1 | TRBV5-4
TGCGCCAGCAGCCAAGATTTAGTTCAGCCCCAGCATTTT | CASSQDLVQPQHF | NA | NA | TRBJ1-5 | TRBV4-3
TGTGCCAGCGAAACAGGAATCTCTGGAAACACCATATATTTT | CASETGISGNTIYF | NA | NA | TRBJ1-3 | TRBV2